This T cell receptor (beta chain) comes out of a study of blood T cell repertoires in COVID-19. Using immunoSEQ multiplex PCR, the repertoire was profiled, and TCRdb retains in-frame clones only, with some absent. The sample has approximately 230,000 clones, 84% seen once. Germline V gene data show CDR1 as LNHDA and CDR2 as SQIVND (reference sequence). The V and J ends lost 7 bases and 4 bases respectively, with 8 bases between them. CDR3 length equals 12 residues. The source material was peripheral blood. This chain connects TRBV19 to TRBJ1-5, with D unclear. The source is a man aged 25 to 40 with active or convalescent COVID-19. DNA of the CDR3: TGTGCCAGTACAGGAAGAAATCAGCCCCAGCATTTT. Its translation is CASTGRNQPQHF.